This passage covers 21 T cell receptor beta chains from one sample sequenced in a study of regulatory T cells in long-lasting Graves disease. Time point: newly diagnosed GD, antithyroid drugs for less than 3 months. Construction of the TCR library relied on RNA isolated from PBMCs. TCR beta libraries were built with iRepertoire HTBI primers and Arm-PCR of CDR3 regions. TCRdb passed the multiplex PCR reads through MiXCR, listing each CDR3 protein once. The sample records about 430,000 distinct CDR3 sequences, about 15% being singletons. The same sample was also used in a study of T cells in Graves' hyperthyroidism and ophthalmopathy.

Sequencing was performed on peripheral blood mononuclear cells (PBMCs), taken at new diagnosis, from a patient treated with antithyroid drugs. These receptors all stem from a woman between 35 and 50 years old with Graves disease.

The V call is TRBV12-3 or TRBV12-4, the J call TRBJ2-1, with 8 bases lining up with TRBD2. V shed 5 bases, J shed 6 bases, and the junction held 9 bases outside the gene matches. The CDR3 is 15 amino acids. The CDR3 spells CASSLALAGSNEQFF. The DNA of the CDR3 is TGTGCCAGCAGTCTCGCCCTAGCGGGCAGCAATGAGCAGTTCTTC.

This clonotype appeared many times. The chain combines TRBV27 with TRBJ2-7; 7 bases fit TRBD1. With 3 bases clipped from V and 6 bases from J, the junction kept 5 bases outside the gene matches. Germline V gene lookup returns CDR1 MNHEY and CDR2 SMNVEV (reference sequence). There are 13 residues in the CDR3. The CDR3 is CASSFGTAIEQYF. The CDR3 DNA sequence: TGTGCCAGCAGTTTTGGGACAGCCATCGAGCAGTACTTC.

This clonotype has just a few counts. J is TRBJ1-1 and V is TRBV3-1, with D maybe TRBD1 (5 bases). Trimming took 2 bases from V and 0 from J, leaving 13 bases between them. Germline CDR1 and CDR2: LGHDT and YNNKEL (reference sequence). The CDR3 runs to 16 residues. The CDR3 nucleotides are TGTGCCAGCAGCCAAACGGGAGGGGCTATGAACACTGAAGCTTTCTTT. This encodes CASSQTGGAMNTEAFF.

The sample holds many counts of this clonotype. The V call is TRBV2, the J call TRBJ2-7; D may be TRBD1 (6 bases). Trimming cost V 4 bases and J 2 bases, with 12 bases left between them. The germline CDR1 and CDR2 sequences are SNHLY and FYNNEI. The CDR3 has 14 residues. The CDR3 DNA sequence: TGTGCCAGCAGTGCCTCAGCAGGGGCCTACGAGCAGTACTTC. It is translated as CASSASAGAYEQYF.

This chain links TRBV6-5 with TRBJ1-3; D not certain. The CDR3 consists of 15 residues. With 2 bases removed from V and 0 bases from J, the gap between germline ends came to 8 bases. Germline V gene data show CDR1 as MNHEY and CDR2 as SVGAGI. The CDR3 DNA reads TGTGCCAGCAGTTACGTGGGCCCCTCTGGAAACACCATATATTTT. It specifies CASSYVGPSGNTIYF.

Remarks on this clonotype: A read error may account for a junction end that differs from germline. V and J are TRBV9 and TRBJ2-5, with 12 bases fitting TRBD1. The CDR3 covers 15 residues. Germline assignment: CDR1 SGDLS and CDR2 YYNGEE. The CDR3 DNA sequence: TGCGCCAGCAGCTTGGGACAGGGGGCTCGGGAGACCCAGTACTTC. Translation: CASSLGQGARETQYF.

The sample holds many counts of this clonotype. The rearrangement links TRBV7-3 to TRBJ2-3; a possible D gene is TRBD2 (5 bases). This CDR3 is 18 amino acids long. Germline values: CDR1 SGHTA, CDR2 FQGTGA. With 5 bases removed from V and 0 bases from J, the gap between germline ends came to 21 bases. CDR3 nucleotides: TGTGCCAGCAGCCTACAACCGGTGGGAGTAGCTAGCACAGATACGCAGTATTTT. It specifies CASSLQPVGVASTDTQYF.

This clonotype has at least ten counts. The chain recombines TRBV7-2 with TRBJ2-1; TRBD2 matches at 8 bases. CDR1 is SGHTA, CDR2 FQGNSA, per germline. V dropped 0 bases and J dropped 4; count of bases not matched to a gene: 2. The CDR3 length is 15 residues. The CDR3 loop is CASSLAAGAYNEQFF. The CDR3 coding sequence is TGTGCCAGCAGCTTAGCAGCGGGAGCTTACAATGAGCAGTTCTTC.

Many counts were recorded for this clonotype. The chain has TRBV6-1 and TRBJ1-1; D uncertain. V shed 6 bases and J shed 2 bases, with 7 bases lying between them. This CDR3 is built from 12 residues. Germline assignment: CDR1 MNHNS and CDR2 SASEGT. In nucleotides, the CDR3 is TGTGCCAGCAGCCATGGTAACACTGAAGCTTTCTTT. Translating it yields CASSHGNTEAFF.

This clonotype was seen ten or more times. The chain has TRBV2 and TRBJ2-1; D may be TRBD1 (5 bases). This CDR3 spans 14 amino acids. Germline CDR1 reads SNHLY; CDR2 reads FYNNEI. Between the trimmed V and J ends, which lost 10 bases and 1 base, there was a span of 14 bases. Here the CDR3 DNA reads TGTGCCAACAGGTGGACGGCTTCCTACAATGAGCAGTTCTTC. This sequence encodes CANRWTASYNEQFF. The full variable domain, with the rest looked up from reference TRBV2 and TRBJ2-1, is EPEVTQTPSHQVTQMGQEVILRCVPISNHLYFYWYRQILGQKVEFLVSFYNNEISEKSEIFDDQFSVERPDGSNFTLKIRSTKLEDSAMYFCANRWTASYNEQFFGPGTRLTVL.

The chain uses TRBV28 and TRBJ1-1, with D maybe TRBD1 (5 bases). The ends were cut back, 7 bases at V and 1 base at J, with 13 bases in the middle. Germline CDR1 reads MDHEN; CDR2 reads SYDVKM. The CDR3 is made up of 14 amino acids. The CDR3 region is CASIRTGANTEAFF. CDR3 DNA sequence: TGTGCCAGCATTCGAACAGGAGCGAACACTGAAGCTTTCTTT.

There are many counts of this clonotype. This chain joins TRBV12-3 or TRBV12-4 and TRBJ2-3, with TRBD1 identical over 8 bases. This CDR3 comprises 14 residues. V trimming: 7 bases; J trimming: 0 bases; junction bases outside the gene matches: 3. The CDR3 nucleotides are TGTGCCAGCAAACGGACAGGGAGCACAGATACGCAGTATTTT. This translates into CASKRTGSTDTQYF.

This clonotype has a handful of counts. The chain employs TRBV9 and TRBJ2-3, with D perhaps matching TRBD2 (6 bases). This CDR3 region has 14 residues. V lost 4 bases to trimming and J lost 6 bases, with 15 bases between them. The germline V gene encodes CDR1 SGDLS and CDR2 YYNGEE. CDR3 residues: CASSPSRRADTQYF. The CDR3 DNA is TGTGCCAGCAGCCCTTCCAGGAGGGCGGATACGCAGTATTTT.

This clonotype was counted at least ten times. This chain links TRBV20-1 with TRBJ2-6; no definite D call. V was pared by 4 bases and J by 0 bases, with 7 bases between. This CDR3 comprises 14 residues. Per germline, CDR1 DFQATT and CDR2 SNEGSKA (reference sequence). The CDR3: CSATQPSGANVLTF. CDR3 DNA sequence: TGCAGTGCTACCCAACCCTCTGGGGCCAACGTCCTGACTTTC.

This clonotype turned up a few times. The chain joins TRBV13 to TRBJ2-5; TRBD1 matches at 8 bases. Looked up from germline, CDR1 is PRHDT and CDR2 is FYEKMQ (reference sequence). The CDR3 runs 15 residues. With 3 bases clipped from V and 1 base from J, the junction kept 4 bases outside the gene matches. This CDR3 is CASSLGDRGQETQYF. CDR3 DNA: TGTGCCAGCAGCTTGGGAGACAGGGGCCAAGAGACCCAGTACTTC.

In this sample, this clonotype turned up a few times. This rearrangement joins TRBV20-1 to TRBJ2-1; 13 positions match TRBD2. Per germline, CDR1 DFQATT and CDR2 SNEGSKA (reference sequence). The CDR3 is 18 amino acids. The V segment lost 7 bases and the J segment 8 bases; nucleotides outside the gene matches: 20. The CDR3 loop reads CSVISDRRTSGSQDEQFF. The CDR3 DNA reads TGCAGTGTAATAAGTGACCGAAGGACTAGCGGGAGTCAGGATGAGCAGTTCTTC.

About this clonotype itself: The CDR3 carries no conserved terminal phenylalanine or tryptophan, so it likely arises from a read error. The V gene is TRBV12-3 or TRBV12-4, the J gene TRBJ1-6; D perhaps matches TRBD1 (6 bases). This CDR3 is 17 amino acids long. Trimming took 4 bases from V and 0 from J, leaving 13 bases between them. Here the CDR3 reads CASSSTGASSYNSPLHS. For the CDR3, the DNA is TGTGCCAGCAGTTCGACAGGAGCCAGCTCCTATAATTCACCCCTCCACTCT.

The rearrangement uses TRBV29-1 and TRBJ2-1, with a tentative D call TRBD2 (5 bases). Germline V gene lookup returns CDR1 SQVTM and CDR2 ANQGSEA. The CDR3 is made up of 14 amino acids. V was pared by 4 bases and J by 4 bases, with 14 bases between. The chain's CDR3 is CSVGRTGGYNEQFF. The CDR3 DNA is TGCAGCGTTGGTCGGACTGGCGGATACAATGAGCAGTTCTTC.

This clonotype was seen ten or more times. Its ends do not fully match the called genes, so a read error is possible. The genes are TRBV7-7 and TRBJ2-1; 9 bases align to TRBD2. Germline CDR1 reads SSHAT; CDR2 reads FNYEAQ (reference sequence). The CDR3 has 19 amino acids. As DNA, the CDR3 is TGTGCTAGCAGCTTTTCCGGGACTAGCCTCTCGAGCTCCTACAATGAGCAGTTCTTC. It is translated as CASSFSGTSLSSSYNEQFF.

This clonotype was observed at least ten times. The V call is TRBV2, the J call TRBJ2-1; 11 bases are shared with TRBD2. The CDR3 length is 15 residues. With 6 bases clipped from V and 8 bases from J, the junction kept 9 bases outside the gene matches. Germline lookup yields CDR1 SNHLY and CDR2 FYNNEI. The CDR3 sequence: CASRDGLAGLDEQFF. Here the CDR3 DNA reads TGTGCCAGCAGGGATGGACTAGCGGGTCTCGATGAGCAGTTCTTC.

This clonotype has just a few counts. This sequence joins TRBV12-3 or TRBV12-4 and TRBJ2-7; perhaps TRBD2 as D (6 bases). CDR3 length: 13 residues. V was pared by 6 bases and J by 3 bases, with 12 bases between. The CDR3 DNA reads as TGTGCCAGCAGAGACGCGGGGAACTACGAGCAGTACTTC. It yields the protein CASRDAGNYEQYF.